This T cell receptor (beta chain) was recovered during a study of CD8 T cells in Susac syndrome. Trimming stripped 1 base from V and 4 bases from J, with 5 bases between. Germline CDR1 and CDR2: DFQATT and SNEGSKA (reference sequence). CDR3 length: 12 residues. cDNA came from about 0.46 to 1 ug RNA primed by random hexamers. Across 54 Vbeta and 13 Jbeta, immunoSEQ multiplex PCR amplified TCR beta CDR3. TCRdb processed the immunoSEQ multiplex PCR reads anew with MiXCR; each CDR3 protein has one entry. The repertoire holds approximately 170,000 distinct CDR3 sequences, with 94% as singletons. Details on this clonotype: Its antigen is currently unknown.

Whole-study results and caveats: TCR sequencing and HLA analysis covered a relatively small number of individuals.

The T cells that were sequenced for TCR beta were CD8+ and CD4+ cells from blood. V gene TRBV20-1 combines with J gene TRBJ1-5; D remains ambiguous. The sample was CD4+ T cells from PBMCs. The receptor's source is a human donor with multiple sclerosis. CDR3 residues: CSARALNQPQHF. CDR3 bases: TGCAGTGCTAGAGCCCTAAATCAGCCCCAGCATTTT.